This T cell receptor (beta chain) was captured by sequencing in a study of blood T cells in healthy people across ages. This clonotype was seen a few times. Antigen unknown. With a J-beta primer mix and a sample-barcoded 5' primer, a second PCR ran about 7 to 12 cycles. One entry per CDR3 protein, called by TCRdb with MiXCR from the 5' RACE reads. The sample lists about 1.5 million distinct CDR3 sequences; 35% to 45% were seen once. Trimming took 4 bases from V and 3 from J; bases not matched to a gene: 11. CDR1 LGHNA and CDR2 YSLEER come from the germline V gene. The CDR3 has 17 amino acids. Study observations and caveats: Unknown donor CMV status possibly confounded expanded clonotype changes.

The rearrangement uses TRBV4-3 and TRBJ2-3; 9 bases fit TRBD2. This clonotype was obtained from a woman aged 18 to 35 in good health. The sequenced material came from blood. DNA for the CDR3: TGCGCCAGCAGCCGAAGAGGCCCAGCGGGAGGAACAGATACGCAGTATTTT. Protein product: CASSRRGPAGGTDTQYF.